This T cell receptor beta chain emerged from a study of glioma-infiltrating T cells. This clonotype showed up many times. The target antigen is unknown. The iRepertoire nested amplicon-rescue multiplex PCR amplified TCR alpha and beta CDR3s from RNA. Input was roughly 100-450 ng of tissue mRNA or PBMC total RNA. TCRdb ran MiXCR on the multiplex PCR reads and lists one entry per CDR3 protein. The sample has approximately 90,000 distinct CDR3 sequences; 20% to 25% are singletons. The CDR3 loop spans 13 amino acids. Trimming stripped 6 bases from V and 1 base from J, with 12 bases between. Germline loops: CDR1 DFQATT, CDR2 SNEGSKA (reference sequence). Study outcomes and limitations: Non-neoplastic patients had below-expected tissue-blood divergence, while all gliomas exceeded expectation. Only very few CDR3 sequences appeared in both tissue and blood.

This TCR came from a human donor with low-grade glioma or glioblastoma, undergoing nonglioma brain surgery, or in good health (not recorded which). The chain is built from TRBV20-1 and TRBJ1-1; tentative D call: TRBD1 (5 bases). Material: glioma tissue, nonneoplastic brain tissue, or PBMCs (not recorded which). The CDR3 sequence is CSAKDGGNTEAFF. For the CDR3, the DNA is TGCAGTGCGAAGGACGGGGGGAACACTGAAGCTTTCTTT.